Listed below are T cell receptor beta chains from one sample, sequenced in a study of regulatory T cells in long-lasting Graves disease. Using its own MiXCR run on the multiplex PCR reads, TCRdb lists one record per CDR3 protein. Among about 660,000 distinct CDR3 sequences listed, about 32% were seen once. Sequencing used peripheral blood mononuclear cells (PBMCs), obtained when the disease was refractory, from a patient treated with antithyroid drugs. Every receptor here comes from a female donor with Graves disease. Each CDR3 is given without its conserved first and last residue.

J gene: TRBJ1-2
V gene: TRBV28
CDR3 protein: ASTDGSYGYT

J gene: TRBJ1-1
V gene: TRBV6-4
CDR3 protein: ASSDSPWGDMNTEAF

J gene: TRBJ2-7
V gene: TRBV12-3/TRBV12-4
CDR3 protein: ASSSRSGRLDEQY

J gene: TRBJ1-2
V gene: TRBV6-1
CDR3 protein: ASSQLGLPPGYT

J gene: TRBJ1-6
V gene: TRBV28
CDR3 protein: AAAPDRAAGSPLH

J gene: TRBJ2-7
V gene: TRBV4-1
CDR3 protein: ASSHTGGRADEQY

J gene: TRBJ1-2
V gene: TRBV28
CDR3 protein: ASSRGVVSYGYT

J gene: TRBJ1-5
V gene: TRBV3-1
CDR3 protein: ASSQTGPNQPQH

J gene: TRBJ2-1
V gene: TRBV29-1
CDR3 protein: SGEGSSYNEQF

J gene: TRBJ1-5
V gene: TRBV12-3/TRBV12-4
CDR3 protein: ASSTTAAAQH

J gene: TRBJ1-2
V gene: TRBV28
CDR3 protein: ASTSTGRTNYGYT

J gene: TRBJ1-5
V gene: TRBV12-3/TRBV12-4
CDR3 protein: ASSLEGRGRNQPQH

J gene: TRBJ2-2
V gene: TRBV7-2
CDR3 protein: ASSPQGLAGSGELF

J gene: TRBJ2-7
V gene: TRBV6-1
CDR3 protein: ASSFLLGTGGIYEQY

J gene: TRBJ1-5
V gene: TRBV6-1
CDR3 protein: ASRTGTNNQPQH